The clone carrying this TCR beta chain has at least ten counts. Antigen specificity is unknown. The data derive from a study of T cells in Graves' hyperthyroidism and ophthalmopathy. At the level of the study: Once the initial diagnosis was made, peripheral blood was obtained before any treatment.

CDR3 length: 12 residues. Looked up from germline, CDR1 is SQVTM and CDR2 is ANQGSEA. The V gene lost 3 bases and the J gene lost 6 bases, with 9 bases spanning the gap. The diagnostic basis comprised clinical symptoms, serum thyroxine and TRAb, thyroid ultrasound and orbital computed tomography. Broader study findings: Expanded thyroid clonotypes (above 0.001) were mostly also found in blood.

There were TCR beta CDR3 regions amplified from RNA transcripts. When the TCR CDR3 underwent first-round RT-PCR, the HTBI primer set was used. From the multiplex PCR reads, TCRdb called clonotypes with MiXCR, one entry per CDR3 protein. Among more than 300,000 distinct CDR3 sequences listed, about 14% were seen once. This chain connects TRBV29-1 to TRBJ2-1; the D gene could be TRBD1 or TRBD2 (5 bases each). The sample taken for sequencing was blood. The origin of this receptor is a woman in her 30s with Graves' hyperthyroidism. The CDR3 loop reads CSVDLGRNEQFF. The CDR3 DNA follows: TGCAGCGTTGACCTGGGACGCAATGAGCAGTTCTTC.